This T cell receptor beta chain was captured by sequencing in a study of identical twins. Study findings and constraints: Analyses of zero insertions could, in part, be confounded by invariant MAIT and iNKT cells.

TCRdb redid the calling of the 5' RACE reads with MiXCR, one entry per CDR3 protein. The table includes a few hundred thousand distinct CDR3 sequences, roughly 24% detected once. Concerning this clonotype: As yet, its antigen is unknown.

Germline V CDR1 and CDR2: SGHTA, FQGNSA. The CDR3 is 15 amino acids. V lost 0 bases and J 6 bases, leaving 14 bases between the germline ends. The sample was also linked to a second study, of T cells expressing NK-cell markers.

V is TRBV7-2 and J is TRBJ1-2; D possibly corresponds to TRBD1 (6 bases). This sequence originates from a woman between 18 and 30 years old in good health. The source material was CD4+ T cells sorted from blood. CDR3 bases: TGTGCCAGCAGCTTAGCCGGGTTTGGGGGCCATGGCTACACCTTC. As protein: CASSLAGFGGHGYTF.